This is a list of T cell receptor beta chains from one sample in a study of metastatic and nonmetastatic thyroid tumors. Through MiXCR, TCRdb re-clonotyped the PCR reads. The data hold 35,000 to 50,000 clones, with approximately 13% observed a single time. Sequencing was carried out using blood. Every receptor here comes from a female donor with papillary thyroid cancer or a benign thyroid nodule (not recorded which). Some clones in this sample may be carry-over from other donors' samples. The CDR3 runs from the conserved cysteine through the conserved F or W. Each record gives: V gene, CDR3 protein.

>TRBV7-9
CASSLLAAPSYEQYF
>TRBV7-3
CASSPKLAGTLNEQFF
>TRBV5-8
CAGSWGQAGGPRGNEQFF
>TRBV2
CASSEEESLYEQYF
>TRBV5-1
CASSFNRDNEQFF
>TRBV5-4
CASSFFPTNEKLFF
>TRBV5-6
CASSLEPAKLNYGYTF
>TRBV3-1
CASSQDIGTGIRAFF
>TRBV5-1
CASSYRGQGGYTF
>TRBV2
CASSGTGELFF
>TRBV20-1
CSASYRDEQYF
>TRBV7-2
CASSPASGRGEQFF
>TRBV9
CASSVETGGYEQYF
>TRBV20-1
CSARRGANTEAFF
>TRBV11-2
CASSLAQGATEAFF
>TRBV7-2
CVSSQFPSTETQYF
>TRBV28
CASSPNRGTGVKETQYF
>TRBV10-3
CAIGLDDYNEQFF
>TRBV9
CASSPAKGWNTEAFF
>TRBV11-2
CASSMDSGGASPLHF
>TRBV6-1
CASSEQIGVNTEAFF
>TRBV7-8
CASSLRLTDTQYF
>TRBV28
CASTESGLYEQYF
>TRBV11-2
CASSLTGKVGSYGYTF
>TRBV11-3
CASIGERELFF
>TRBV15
CATTETNTGELFF
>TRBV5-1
CASSLSAGEGNSPLHF
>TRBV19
CASSSQQGAGTEAFF
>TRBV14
CASSTLGISYEQYF
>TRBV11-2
CASSLGLTYEQYF
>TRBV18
CASSLETDTQYF
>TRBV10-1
CASSVTSGSYNEQFF
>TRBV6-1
CASSDQGNQPQHF
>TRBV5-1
CASSGTGTSGTYNEQFF
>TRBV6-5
CASSYPTEEGQETQYF
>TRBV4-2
CASSPADSSESSYEQYF
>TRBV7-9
CASSLDRENSPLHF
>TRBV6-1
CASSRDRPSDNSPLHF
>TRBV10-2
CASSETESGCSPLHF
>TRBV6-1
CASSEAEGASNEQFF
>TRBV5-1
CASSSVPDSAYEQYF
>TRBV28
CASSLFARENGQFF
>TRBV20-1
CSAPQGASTEAFF
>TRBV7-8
CASSLQLAGGAETQYF
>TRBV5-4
CASSSQRTGVGSPLHF
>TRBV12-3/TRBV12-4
CASSLAGDAYEQYF
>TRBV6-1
CASSRTSGSGETQYF
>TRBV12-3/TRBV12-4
CASRGQDETQYF
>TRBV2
CASRAGTIGGDEQFF
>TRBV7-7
CASSLTAESPLHF
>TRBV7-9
CANSLVAINTGELSF
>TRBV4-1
CASSHRVTTGNEQFF
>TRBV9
CASSVGRGNQPQHF
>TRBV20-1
CSATGQGANYGYTF
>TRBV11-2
CASTPQVGGNTIYF
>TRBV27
CASSLQGQGTYEQYF
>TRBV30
CAWKGSGGGYTF
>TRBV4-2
CASSQERGSVGWETQYF